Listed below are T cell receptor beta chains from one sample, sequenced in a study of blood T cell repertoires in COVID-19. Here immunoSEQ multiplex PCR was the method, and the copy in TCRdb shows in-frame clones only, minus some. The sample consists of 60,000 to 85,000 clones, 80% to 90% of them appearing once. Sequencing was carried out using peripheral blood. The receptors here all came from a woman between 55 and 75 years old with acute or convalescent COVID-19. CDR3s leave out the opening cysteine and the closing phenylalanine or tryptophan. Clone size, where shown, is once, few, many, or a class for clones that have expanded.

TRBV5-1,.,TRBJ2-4,ASSPTGGAKNIQY
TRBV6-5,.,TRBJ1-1,ASRGGQYTEAF
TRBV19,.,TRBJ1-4,ASKTLTGTGGEKLF
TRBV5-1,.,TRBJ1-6,ASSNRDRGTYNSPLH
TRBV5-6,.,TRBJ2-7,ASSLVTGGSYEQY
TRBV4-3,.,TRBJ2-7,ASSQELSAGGSYEQY
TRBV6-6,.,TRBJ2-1,ASSYPDSDEQF
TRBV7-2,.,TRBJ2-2,ASSPGGWLAGELF
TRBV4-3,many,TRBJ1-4,ASSQVTGTGEKLF
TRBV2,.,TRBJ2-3,ASSDRYTDTQY
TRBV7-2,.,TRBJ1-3,ASSWGQGSGNTIY
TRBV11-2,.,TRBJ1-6,ASSMRADIGNSPLH
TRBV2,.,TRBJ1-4,ASSRQGSTNEKLF
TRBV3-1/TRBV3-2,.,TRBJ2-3,ASSGGAGTDTQY
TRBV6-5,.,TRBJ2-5,ASSYSPDYQETQY
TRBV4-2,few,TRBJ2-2,ASSQQDRAAAGELF
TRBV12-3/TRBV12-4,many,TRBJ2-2,ASRQGAGELF
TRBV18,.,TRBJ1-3,ASSPPAKQGGKGNTIY
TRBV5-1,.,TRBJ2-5,ASSFWTGQETQY
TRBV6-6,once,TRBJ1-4,ASRPLGEAEEKLF
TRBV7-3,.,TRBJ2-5,ASSFRDREGETQY
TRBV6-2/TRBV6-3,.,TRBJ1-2,ASSYSSFRGYT
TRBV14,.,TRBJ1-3,ASSHLGAGMISGNTIY
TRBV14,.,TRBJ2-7,ASSQGAGYEQY
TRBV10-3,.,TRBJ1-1,AIGLGQGRPEAF
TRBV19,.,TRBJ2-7,ASSGIPGQALNEQY
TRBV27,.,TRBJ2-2,ASGTIGQGRTGELF
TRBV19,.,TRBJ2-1,ASSIGGLLGDEQF
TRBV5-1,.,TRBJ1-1,ASSFQGTTEAF